This T cell receptor beta chain stems from a study of OX40 agonist ivuxolimab in advanced cancers. A note on the overall study: Ivuxolimab, which targeted the costimulatory receptor OX40 (CD134), was an agonistic, fully human IgG2 monoclonal antibody. Patients were allowed to have had prior anti-PD-1, anti-PD-L1 or anti-CTLA-4 therapy, and more than 35% of the dose-escalation patients had been treated with checkpoint inhibitors. Among the approximately 50 dose-escalation patients, around 19 had hepatocellular carcinoma, approximately 15 melanoma, 9 renal cell carcinoma and 9 head and neck cancer. The dose-escalation cohort was 82.7% male with a mean age of 60 years, ranging from roughly 20 to 80. Partial responses were achieved by three dose-escalation patients, of whom one had hepatocellular carcinoma and two had cutaneous melanoma. The monotherapy dose-escalation portion (N of about 50 patients) of the phase I ivuxolimab trial is reported in the paper. Peripheral TCRbeta sequencing was intended to test whether TCR sequence diversity was altered and clonal T-cell expansion was caused by ivuxolimab. Intravenous ivuxolimab was administered to patients every 2 weeks at six dose levels: 0.01, 0.1, 0.3, 1.5, 3 and 10 mg/kg. General findings and caveats noted by the study authors: At doses of 0.1 to 3.0 mg/kg, clonal expansion of both CD4+ and CD8+ blood T cells was observed from baseline to week 6. After ivuxolimab, expanded clones were on average more numerous among CD8+ T cells than among CD4+ T cells. In partial responders in the 0.1-3.0 mg/kg groups, normalized peripheral clonal expansion was found to be among the lowest, especially among CD8+ T cells. Low levels of normalized T-cell clonal expansion were also seen in some patients who did not respond. Which antigens the clonally expanded peripheral T cells were specific for was not determined.

Genomic DNA was extracted from sorted cells for sequencing of the TCRbeta CDR3 region. The immunoSEQ Assay was used to sequence the TCRbeta CDR3 regions. The table comes from immuneACCESS by way of TCRdb, which keeps in-frame sequences with V and J called. Part of the clones is missing from these tables; in studies checked, under half for an unresolved V gene and the rest for unknown reasons. This sample holds 67,000 or so clones; over 85% were observed only once. The ten biggest clones cover 0.85% to 1.2% of the sample. The trial excluded patients who had a history of autoimmune disease or were on systemic immunosuppression. Peripheral blood for TCR sequencing was drawn from every dose cohort at baseline, at cycle 4 day 1 and at cycle 7 day 1. The samples were drawn from a first-in-human, open-label, multicenter phase I dose-escalation trial of ivuxolimab. Adults with locally advanced or metastatic melanoma, renal cell, hepatocellular, or head and neck squamous cell carcinoma were enrolled in the trial. Before TCR sequencing, CD4+ T cells and CD8+ T cells from peripheral blood were sorted into separate populations.

Via the germline V gene (reference sequence), CDR1 is SEHNR and CDR2 FQNEAQ. The junction shows trimming of 4 bases on V and 2 bases on J, plus 18 bases between the germline ends. The CDR3 holds 17 amino acids from the cysteine to the phenylalanine. Just CDR3 DNA is preserved here, 51 bases in frame from base 1. Concerning this clone itself: The antigen it binds to is not known. No base-level quality is on record; no much larger clone is a single base apart.

This clonotype was sampled from an adult with an advanced solid tumor such as melanoma, head and neck, liver or kidney cancer. This specimen was CD4+ or CD8+ T cells sorted from blood, taken in a trial of the OX40 agonist ivuxolimab. Here the chain combines TRBV7-9 and TRBJ1-3; the D region possibly corresponds to TRBD1 (5 bases align). CDR3 region: CASSSTTPAGAGNTIYF. In nucleotide form, the sequence is TGTGCCAGCAGCTCAACCACCCCGGCGGGGGCTGGAAACACCATATATTTT.